The rows below give T cell receptor beta chains drawn from one sample of a study of CD4+ T cells in melanoma. Profiled with immunoSEQ multiplex PCR; TCRdb holds only in-frame clones, not every one. The top ten clones hold 8% to 9.5% of a sample with 11,000 or so clones, roughly two thirds of them seen once. Sequences were obtained from cells from a culture (not recorded whether cultured in vitro). These receptor sequences come from a human donor with melanoma. The CDR3 runs from the conserved cysteine through the conserved F or W. The order of the fields is D gene, clone size, V gene, J gene, CDR3 protein, CDR3 DNA. A D gene is named only where the DNA matches it firmly. Clone sizes are given selectively: once, few, many, or a class where the clone is expanded.

-,-,TRBV5-1,TRBJ1-1,CASRHTVNTEAFF,TGCGCCAGCAGACATACAGTGAACACTGAAGCTTTCTTT
-,few,TRBV5-1,TRBJ2-7,CASSLVVGGEQYF,TGCGCCAGCAGCTTGGTTGTGGGAGGCGAGCAGTACTTC
-,-,TRBV4-1,TRBJ1-6,CASSQGPGQTPLHF,TGCGCCAGCAGCCAAGGCCCGGGGCAGACACCCCTCCACTTT
TRBD1,-,TRBV5-8,TRBJ1-5,CASSSTQGVFIGQPQHF,TGTGCCAGCAGCTCCACACAGGGGGTCTTTATAGGGCAGCCCCAGCATTTT
-,medium-sized,TRBV12-5,TRBJ2-3,CASASSGADTQYF,TGTGCTAGTGCATCTTCGGGGGCAGATACGCAGTATTTT
TRBD1,-,TRBV7-6,TRBJ1-5,CASSTGVNQPQHF,TGTGCCAGCAGCACAGGGGTAAATCAGCCCCAGCATTTT
-,-,TRBV6-4,TRBJ2-7,CASSSGRQYEQYF,TGTGCCAGCAGTTCAGGGCGTCAGTACGAGCAGTACTTC
-,few,TRBV7-9,TRBJ1-2,CASSPSVFSNYGYTF,TGTGCCAGCAGCCCTAGCGTATTCAGTAACTATGGCTACACCTTC
-,-,TRBV6-5,TRBJ1-5,CASSYSLGRQPQHF,TGTGCCAGCAGTTACTCGCTGGGGCGTCAGCCCCAGCATTTT
-,-,TRBV19,TRBJ1-5,CASKSHRLGMASNQPQHF,TGTGCCAGTAAGTCGCACCGGCTGGGCATGGCTAGCAATCAGCCCCAGCATTTT
TRBD1,-,TRBV2,TRBJ1-1,CASSEQGGSAFF,TGTGCCAGCAGTGAACAGGGGGGCAGCGCTTTCTTT
-,-,TRBV27,TRBJ1-6,CASSSVIGYSPLHF,TGTGCCAGCAGTTCTGTAATAGGTTATTCACCCCTCCACTTT
-,-,TRBV6-6,TRBJ2-3,CASSYGGPNTDTQYF,TGTGCCAGCAGTTACGGGGGGCCGAACACAGATACGCAGTATTTT
-,-,TRBV7-3,TRBJ2-3,CASSLGWGDTQYF,TGTGCCAGCAGCTTGGGATGGGGGGATACGCAGTATTTT
-,medium-sized,TRBV2,TRBJ1-1,CASSAWLGTEAFF,TGTGCCAGCAGTGCGTGGCTGGGCACTGAAGCTTTCTTT
-,-,TRBV6-6,TRBJ1-6,CASRTMTSPLHF,TGTGCCAGCAGGACCATGACTTCACCCCTCCACTTT
-,few,TRBV10-3,TRBJ2-7,CAIRAADSNYEQYF,TGTGCCATCAGAGCGGCGGACTCCAACTACGAGCAGTACTTC